This T cell receptor (beta chain) was documented in a study of blood T cell repertoires in COVID-19. Looking at the study overall: Sources were T cells, B-cell-depleted T cells, or PBMCs; the material itself was cDNA or gDNA.

The CDR3 consists of 13 residues. CDR1 and CDR2 from the germline V gene are MRHNA and SNTAGT. Trimming pared 7 bases from V and 4 bases from J, leaving 11 bases between. Assay used: immunoSEQ multiplex PCR; TCRdb lists only in-frame clones, some missing. The table has around 450,000 clones, around 90% seen once. Input material: PBMCs or T cells enriched from blood (not recorded which). V is TRBV6-4 and J is TRBJ1-5; D not resolved. The sequence was obtained from a woman between 18 and 29 years old with acute COVID-19. CDR3 sequence reads: CASIRLLNQPQHF. CDR3 DNA: TGTGCCAGCATTCGGTTGTTGAATCAGCCCCAGCATTTT.